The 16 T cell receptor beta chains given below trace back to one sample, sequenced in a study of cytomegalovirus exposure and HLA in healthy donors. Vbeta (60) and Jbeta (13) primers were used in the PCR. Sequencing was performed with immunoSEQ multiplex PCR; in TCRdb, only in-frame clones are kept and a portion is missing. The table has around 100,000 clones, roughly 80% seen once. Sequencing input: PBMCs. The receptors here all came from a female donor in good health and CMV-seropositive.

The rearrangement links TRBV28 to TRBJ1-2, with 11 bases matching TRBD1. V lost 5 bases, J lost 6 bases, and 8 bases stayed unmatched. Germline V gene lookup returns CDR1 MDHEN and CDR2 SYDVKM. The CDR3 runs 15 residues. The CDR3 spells CASSPLDRGHHGYTF. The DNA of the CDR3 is TGTGCCAGCAGTCCGCTGGACAGGGGGCATCATGGCTACACCTTC.

The CDR3, as DNA: TGTGCCAGCAGCCGCCTAGTCTCGAACACTGAAGCTTTCTTT. Amino acid sequence: CASSRLVSNTEAFF. This chain uses TRBV6-5 with TRBJ1-1; D not resolved. V dropped 6 bases and J dropped 1 base, with 12 bases sitting between them. Germline lookup yields CDR1 MNHEY and CDR2 SVGAGI. The CDR3 runs to 14 residues.

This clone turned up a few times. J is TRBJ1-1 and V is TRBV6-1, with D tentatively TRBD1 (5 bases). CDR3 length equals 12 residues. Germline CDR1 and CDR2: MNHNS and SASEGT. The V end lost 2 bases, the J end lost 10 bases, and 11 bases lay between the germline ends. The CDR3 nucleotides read TGTGCCAGCAGTGAAACAGGCCGACGAGCTTTCTTT. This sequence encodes CASSETGRRAFF.

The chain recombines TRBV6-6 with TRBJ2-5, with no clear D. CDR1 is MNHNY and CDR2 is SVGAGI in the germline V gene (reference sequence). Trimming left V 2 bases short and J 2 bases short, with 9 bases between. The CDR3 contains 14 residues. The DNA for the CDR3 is TGTGCCAGCAGTTACACTGCACAGCAAGAGACCCAGTACTTC. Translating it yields CASSYTAQQETQYF.

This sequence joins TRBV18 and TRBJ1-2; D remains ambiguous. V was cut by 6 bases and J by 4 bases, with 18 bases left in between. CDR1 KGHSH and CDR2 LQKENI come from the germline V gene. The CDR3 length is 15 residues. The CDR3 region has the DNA TGTGCCAGCTCTCCCACTCGGGAACCCCTCTATGGCTACACCTTC. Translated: CASSPTREPLYGYTF.

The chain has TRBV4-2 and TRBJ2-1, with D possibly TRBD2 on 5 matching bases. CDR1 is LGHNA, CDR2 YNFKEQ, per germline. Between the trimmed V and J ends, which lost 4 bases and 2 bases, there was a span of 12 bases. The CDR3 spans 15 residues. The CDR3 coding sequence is TGTGCCAGCAGCCTGGACTCTACCACCTACAATGAGCAGTTCTTC. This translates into CASSLDSTTYNEQFF.

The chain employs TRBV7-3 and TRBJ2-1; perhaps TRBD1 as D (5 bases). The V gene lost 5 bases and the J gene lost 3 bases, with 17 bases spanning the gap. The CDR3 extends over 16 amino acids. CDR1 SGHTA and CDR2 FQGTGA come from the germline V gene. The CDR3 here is CASSPARQGGYNEQFF. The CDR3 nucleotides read TGTGCCAGCAGCCCGGCGAGGCAGGGCGGCTACAATGAGCAGTTCTTC.

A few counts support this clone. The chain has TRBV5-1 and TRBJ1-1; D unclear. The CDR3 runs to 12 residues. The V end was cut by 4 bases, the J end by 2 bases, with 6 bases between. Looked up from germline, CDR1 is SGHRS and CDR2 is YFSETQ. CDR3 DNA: TGCGCCAGCAGCAATTTAAACACTGAAGCTTTCTTT. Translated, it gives CASSNLNTEAFF. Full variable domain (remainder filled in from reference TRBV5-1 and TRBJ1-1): KAGVTQTPRYLIKTRGQQVTLSCSPISGHRSVSWYQQTPGQGLQFLFEYFSETQRNKGNFPGRFSGRQFSNSRSEMNVSTLELGDSALYLCASSNLNTEAFFGQGTRLTVV.

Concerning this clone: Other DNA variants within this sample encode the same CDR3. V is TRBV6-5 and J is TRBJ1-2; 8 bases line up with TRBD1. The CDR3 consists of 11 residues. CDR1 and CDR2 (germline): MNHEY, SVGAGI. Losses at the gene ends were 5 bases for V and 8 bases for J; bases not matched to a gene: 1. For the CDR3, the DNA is TGTGCCAGCAGTACAGGGGGAGGCTACACCTTC. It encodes CASSTGGGYTF.

CDR3 sequence (DNA): TGCAGCGTTGTAGGGAGCTCTGGGGCCAACGTCCTGACTTTC. This codes for CSVVGSSGANVLTF. The genes are TRBV29-1 and TRBJ2-6; D might be TRBD2 (5 bases). Germline-derived CDR1 and CDR2 are SQVTM and ANQGSEA. Trimming pared 4 bases from V and 0 bases from J, leaving 7 bases between. This CDR3 is 14 amino acids long. The full variable domain, with the rest looked up from reference TRBV29-1 and TRBJ2-6, is SAVISQKPSRDICQRGTSLTIQCQVDSQVTMMFWYRQQPGQSLTLIATANQGSEATYESGFVIDKFPISRPNLTFSTLTVSNMSPEDSSIYLCSVVGSSGANVLTFGAGSRLTVL.

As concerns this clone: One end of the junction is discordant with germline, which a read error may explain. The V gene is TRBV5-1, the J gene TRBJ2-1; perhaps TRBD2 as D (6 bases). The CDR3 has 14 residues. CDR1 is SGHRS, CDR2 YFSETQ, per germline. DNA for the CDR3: TGCGCCAGCAGCAAAGGGGACTCCCACAATGAGCAGTTCTTC. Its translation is CASSKGDSHNEQFF.

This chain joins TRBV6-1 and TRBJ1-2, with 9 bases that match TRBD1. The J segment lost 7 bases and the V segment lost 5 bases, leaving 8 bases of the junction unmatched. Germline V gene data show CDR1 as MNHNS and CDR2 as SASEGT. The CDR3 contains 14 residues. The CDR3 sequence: CASSSGGTGSGYTF. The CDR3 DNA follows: TGTGCCAGCAGTTCAGGAGGGACAGGGAGTGGCTACACCTTC.

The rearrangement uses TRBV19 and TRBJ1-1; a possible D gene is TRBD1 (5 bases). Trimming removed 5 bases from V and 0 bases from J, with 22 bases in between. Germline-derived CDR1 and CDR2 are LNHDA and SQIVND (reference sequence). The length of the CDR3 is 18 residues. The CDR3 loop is CASSPKGARLYLNTEAFF. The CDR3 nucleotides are TGTGCCAGTAGTCCAAAAGGGGCCCGGTTATACTTGAACACTGAAGCTTTCTTT.

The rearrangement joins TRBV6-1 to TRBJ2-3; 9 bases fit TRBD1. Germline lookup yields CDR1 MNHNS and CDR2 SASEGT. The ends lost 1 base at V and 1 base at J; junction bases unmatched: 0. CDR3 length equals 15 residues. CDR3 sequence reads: CASSEGQGGTDTQYF. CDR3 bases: TGTGCCAGCAGTGAAGGACAGGGGGGCACAGATACGCAGTATTTT.

Here the CDR3 reads CAWSGTGVRTDTQYF. DNA for the CDR3: TGTGCCTGGAGTGGGACAGGGGTAAGGACAGATACGCAGTATTTT. The chain carries TRBV30 and TRBJ2-3; 9 positions match TRBD1. This CDR3 spans 15 amino acids. V dropped 1 base and J dropped 3; count of bases not matched to a gene: 5. Germline CDR1 GTSNPN, CDR2 SVGIG (reference sequence).

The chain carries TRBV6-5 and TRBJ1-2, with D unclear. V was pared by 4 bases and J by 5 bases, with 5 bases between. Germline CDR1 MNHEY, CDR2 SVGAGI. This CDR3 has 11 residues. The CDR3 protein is CASSSGYGYTF. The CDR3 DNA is TGTGCCAGCAGTTCGGGATATGGCTACACCTTC.